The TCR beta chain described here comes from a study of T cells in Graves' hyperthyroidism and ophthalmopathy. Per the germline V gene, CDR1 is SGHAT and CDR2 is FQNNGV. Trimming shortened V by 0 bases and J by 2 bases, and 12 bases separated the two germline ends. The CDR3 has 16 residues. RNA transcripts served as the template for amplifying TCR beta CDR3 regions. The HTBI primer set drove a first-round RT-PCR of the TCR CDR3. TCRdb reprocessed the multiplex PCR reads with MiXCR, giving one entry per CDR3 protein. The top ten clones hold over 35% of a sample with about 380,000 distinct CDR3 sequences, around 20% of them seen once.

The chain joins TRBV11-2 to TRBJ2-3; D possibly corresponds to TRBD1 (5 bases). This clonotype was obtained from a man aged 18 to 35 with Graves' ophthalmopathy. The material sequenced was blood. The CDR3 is CASSLDGQGPTDTQYF. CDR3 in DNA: TGTGCCAGCAGCTTAGATGGCCAGGGCCCCACAGATACGCAGTATTTT.